The 21 T cell receptor beta chains below all came from one sample that was sequenced in a study of human T cells and chemical hapten exposure. In TCRdb, the 5' RACE reads were re-called with MiXCR into one record per CDR3 protein. The sample lists 110,000 or so distinct CDR3 sequences, around 20% occurring once. Unfractionated whole blood yielded total RNA. Source of these receptors: a human donor in good health.

At least ten counts were recorded for this clonotype. This chain connects TRBV7-2 to TRBJ2-5; possibly TRBD2 for D (5 bases). This CDR3 has 12 amino acids. Looked up from germline, CDR1 is SGHTA and CDR2 is FQGNSA. Trimming took off 5 bases at V and 13 bases at J, with 17 bases between the two ends. The CDR3 loop reads CASSPTGSLVYF. The CDR3 DNA follows: TGTGCCAGCAGCCCGACTGGGAGCCTAGTGTACTTC.

J is TRBJ1-2 and V is TRBV10-2; D may be TRBD1 (5 bases). In germline, CDR1 is WSHSY, CDR2 SAAADI. The CDR3 sequence is 14 residues long. Trimming pared 2 bases from V and 4 bases from J, leaving 11 bases between. CDR3 amino acids: CASSEGPGIYGYTF. The CDR3 DNA reads as TGCGCCAGCAGTGAGGGTCCAGGGATCTATGGCTACACCTTC.

The V call is TRBV5-1, the J call TRBJ2-1; 9 bases line up with TRBD2. Germline CDR1 is SGHRS and CDR2 is YFSETQ. With 7 bases clipped from V and 6 bases from J, the junction kept 11 bases outside the gene matches. This CDR3 contains 15 residues. This chain's CDR3 is CASHISSGRSNEQFF. For the CDR3, the DNA is TGCGCCAGCCACATTAGTAGCGGGAGAAGCAATGAGCAGTTCTTC.

This clonotype has more than one count but fewer than ten. The chain carries TRBV20-1 and TRBJ1-5; D is perhaps TRBD1 (5 bases). The V and J ends lost 1 base and 1 base respectively, with 14 bases between them. CDR3 length equals 16 residues. CDR1 DFQATT and CDR2 SNEGSKA come from the germline V gene (reference sequence). CDR3 coding DNA: TGCAGTGCTAGAGGCGGCGGGGGTGAAAGCAATCAGCCCCAGCATTTT. The encoded protein is CSARGGGGESNQPQHF.

This clonotype came up many times. V usage is TRBV2 and J usage is TRBJ2-7, with 13 bases fitting TRBD2. CDR3 length: 16 amino acids. Unmatched junction bases numbered 7, after V lost 1 base and J lost 7 bases. Germline CDR1 and CDR2: SNHLY and FYNNEI. The CDR3 DNA sequence: TGTGCCAGCAGTGAAGGAGGACTAGCGGGAGTACAAGAGCAGTACTTC. Protein sequence: CASSEGGLAGVQEQYF.

The gene calls are TRBV28 and TRBJ1-5; D is unclear. This CDR3 has 17 residues. CDR1 is MDHEN, CDR2 SYDVKM, per germline. V lost 6 bases, J lost 0 bases, and 18 bases lay in between. Written as DNA, the CDR3 is TGTGCCAGCAGGATAACTTCAGTTAGACTTAGCAATCAGCCCCAGCATTTT. As protein: CASRITSVRLSNQPQHF.

The chain combines TRBV6-5 with TRBJ2-7; D is undetermined. This CDR3 region has 13 residues. V lost 0 bases to trimming and J lost 1 base, with 4 bases between them. Germline V gene sequence: CDR1 MNHEY, CDR2 SVGAGI. CDR3 residues: CASSYSESYEQYF. As DNA, the CDR3 is TGTGCCAGCAGTTACTCGGAGTCCTACGAGCAGTACTTC.

The chain combines TRBV5-4 with TRBJ2-7; tentative D call: TRBD2 (5 bases). The CDR3 loop spans 18 amino acids. Looked up from germline, CDR1 is SGHNT and CDR2 is YYREEE (reference sequence). V gave up 3 bases and J gave up 3 bases, with 25 bases separating them. Here the CDR3 reads CASSSTGPATGLRYEQYF. The CDR3 DNA reads as TGTGCCAGCAGCTCGACCGGACCGGCTACCGGACTTCGCTACGAGCAGTACTTC.

The chain employs TRBV25-1 and TRBJ2-5; tentatively, D is TRBD1 or TRBD2 (6 bases each). CDR3 length: 14 amino acids. CDR1 is MGHDK, CDR2 SYGVNS, per germline. V gave up 8 bases and J gave up 5 bases, with 18 bases separating them. The CDR3 reads CASSTTGRRETQYF. CDR3 nucleotide sequence: TGTGCCAGCTCAACAACAGGGAGGCGGGAGACCCAGTACTTC.

This clonotype was counted only a few times. The rearrangement links TRBV24-1 to TRBJ1-2; D unclear. Looked up from germline, CDR1 is KGHDR and CDR2 is SFDVKD. The ends were cut back, 9 bases at V and 6 bases at J, with 16 bases in the middle. This CDR3 is built from 13 residues. The CDR3 reads CATPSGLFNGYTF. DNA for the CDR3: TGTGCCACCCCCTCCGGGCTCTTTAATGGCTACACCTTC.

The chain employs TRBV11-1 and TRBJ2-6; D gene unclear. V shed 1 base and J shed 1 base, with 5 bases lying between them. Germline assignment: CDR1 SGHAT and CDR2 FQDESV (reference sequence). CDR3 size: 15 residues. The CDR3 DNA sequence: TGTGCCAGCAGCTTAGGGCAGTCTGGGGCCAACGTCCTGACTTTC. Encoded protein: CASSLGQSGANVLTF.

This clonotype is a singleton in its sample. V and J are TRBV6-5 and TRBJ1-6, with TRBD1 identical over 9 bases. The CDR3 sequence is 16 residues long. Trimming took 6 bases from V and 5 from J; bases not matched to a gene: 8. Germline V lookup: CDR1 MNHEY, CDR2 SVGAGI. As DNA, the CDR3 is TGTGCCAGCAGCCGTCCTGACAGGGGGAATAATTCACCCCTCCACTTT. This codes for CASSRPDRGNNSPLHF.

This clonotype was seen a few times. The gene calls are TRBV3-1 and TRBJ2-5, with D possibly TRBD1 on 6 matching bases. Germline lookup yields CDR1 LGHDT and CDR2 YNNKEL (reference sequence). V shed 4 bases and J shed 4 bases, with 19 bases lying between them. This CDR3 region has 16 residues. DNA for the CDR3: TGTGCCAGCAGCCCAAGTTCCGACAGGACGGGAGAGACCCAGTACTTC. Its protein is CASSPSSDRTGETQYF.

There are a few counts of this clonotype. The rearrangement links TRBV28 to TRBJ2-7; perhaps TRBD2 as D (5 bases). This CDR3 has 14 amino acids. The germline V and J ends were trimmed by 5 bases and 2 bases, with 13 bases remaining between them. CDR1 and CDR2 from the germline V gene are MDHEN and SYDVKM. The CDR3 is CASSVLPGTYEQYF. CDR3 in DNA: TGTGCCAGCAGTGTTCTCCCCGGGACCTACGAGCAGTACTTC. The full variable domain, in which reference TRBV28 and TRBJ2-7 provide the parts outside the CDR3, is DVKVTQSSRYLVKRTGEKVFLECVQDMDHENMFWYRQDPGLGLRLIYFSYDVKMKEKGDIPEGYSVSREKKERFSLILESASTNQTSMYLCASSVLPGTYEQYFGPGTRLTVT.

This clonotype was seen a handful of times. The chain uses TRBV27 and TRBJ1-6; D is unresolved. CDR1 is MNHEY, CDR2 SMNVEV, per germline (reference sequence). With 5 bases removed from V and 8 bases from J, the gap between germline ends came to 13 bases. CDR3 length equals 14 residues. The CDR3 region is CASSNQAVYSPLHF. In nucleotides, the CDR3 is TGTGCCAGCAGTAACCAGGCGGTATATTCACCCCTCCACTTT.

This clonotype turned up a few times. The gene calls are TRBV6-6 and TRBJ2-5; the D is unclear. Trimming took 3 bases from V and 2 from J, leaving 10 bases between them. CDR3 length: 14 amino acids. Germline assignment: CDR1 MNHNY and CDR2 SVGAGI (reference sequence). CDR3 DNA sequence: TGTGCCAGCAGTTATTACAGATCACAAGAGACCCAGTACTTC. It translates to CASSYYRSQETQYF.

The chain combines TRBV9 with TRBJ2-1; D is unclear. V was pared by 3 bases and J by 4 bases, with 11 bases between. The CDR3 is 14 residues long. Germline values: CDR1 SGDLS, CDR2 YYNGEE. The CDR3 here is CASSGMLGYNEQFF. CDR3 DNA: TGTGCCAGCAGCGGAATGCTGGGGTACAATGAGCAGTTCTTC.

V gene TRBV7-2 combines with J gene TRBJ1-5; D not resolved. The CDR3 runs 14 residues. Germline loops: CDR1 SGHTA, CDR2 FQGNSA. The V end lost 0 bases, the J end lost 7 bases, and 10 bases lay between the germline ends. The CDR3 protein is CASSLAPTPQPQHF. DNA for the CDR3: TGTGCCAGCAGCTTAGCGCCGACCCCCCAGCCCCAGCATTTT.

The CDR3 protein is CASRGRRGGTNTGELFF. DNA for the CDR3: TGTGCCAGCCGGGGGAGACGGGGGGGAACGAACACCGGGGAGCTGTTTTTT. V and J are TRBV12-3 or TRBV12-4 and TRBJ2-2; 8 bases are a match to TRBD2. The CDR3 covers 17 residues. The V gene end was trimmed by 8 bases and the J gene end by 0 bases; junction bases not matched to a gene: 11.

This clonotype came up many times. The V gene is TRBV29-1, the J gene TRBJ2-3; 8 bases line up with TRBD2. V shed 4 bases, J shed 2 bases, and the junction held 8 bases outside the gene matches. This CDR3 is built from 15 residues. The germline V gene encodes CDR1 SQVTM and CDR2 ANQGSEA. CDR3 nucleotide sequence: TGCAGCGTTGTGTCGAGTAGCGGGGACACAGATACGCAGTATTTT. Its translation: CSVVSSSGDTDTQYF.

The chain joins TRBV18 to TRBJ2-5; TRBD1 aligns across 7 bases. The germline gives CDR1 KGHSH, CDR2 LQKENI. After removal of 0 bases from V and 0 bases from J, the junction contained 4 bases not matched to a gene. This CDR3 region has 16 residues. The chain's CDR3 is CASSPPGQRYQETQYF. CDR3 DNA sequence: TGTGCCAGCTCACCACCGGGACAGAGGTACCAAGAGACCCAGTACTTC.